This T cell receptor beta chain was observed in a study of cytomegalovirus exposure and HLA in healthy donors. Notes on the study in general: According to a later analysis, donors in an Asian-associated ancestry cluster reportedly had fewer N-insertions than the roughly 660-donor mean. Diagnosis of cytomegalovirus status made by the classifier reportedly showed high specificity and sensitivity. Roughly even sequencing depth across donors was the assumption behind the presence/absence analyses.

V lost 0 bases to trimming and J lost 6 bases, with 14 bases between them. Germline values: CDR1 SGHTA, CDR2 FQGNSA. The CDR3 totals 16 residues. A note on this clone: Its antigen is undetermined.

It was with 60 Vbeta and 13 Jbeta primers that the PCR ran. The protocol was immunoSEQ multiplex PCR, while the TCRdb copy is restricted to in-frame clones and leaves out a portion. The data contain tens of thousands of clones, 78% of them seen just once; the ten biggest clones take up 9.7%. The V and J genes are TRBV7-2 and TRBJ2-2; possibly TRBD2 for D (6 bases). This TCR came from a man aged 35 to 55 in good health and CMV-seronegative. Sequenced sample: PBMCs. In DNA, the CDR3 is TGTGCCAGCAGCTTAGCAGTTTCGGGGGTGGCCGGGGAGCTGTTTTTT. Amino acids: CASSLAVSGVAGELFF.